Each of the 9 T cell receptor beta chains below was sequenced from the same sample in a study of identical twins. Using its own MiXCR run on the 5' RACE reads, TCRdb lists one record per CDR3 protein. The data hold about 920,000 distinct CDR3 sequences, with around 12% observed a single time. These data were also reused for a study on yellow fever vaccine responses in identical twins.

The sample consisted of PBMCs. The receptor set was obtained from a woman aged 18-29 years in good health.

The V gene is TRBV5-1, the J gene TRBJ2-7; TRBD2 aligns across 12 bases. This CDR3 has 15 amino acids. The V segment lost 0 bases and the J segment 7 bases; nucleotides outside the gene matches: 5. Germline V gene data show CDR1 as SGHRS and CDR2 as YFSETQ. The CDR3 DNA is TGCGCCAGCAGCTTGGGACTAGCGGGAGATCGAGAGCAGTACTTC. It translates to CASSLGLAGDREQYF.

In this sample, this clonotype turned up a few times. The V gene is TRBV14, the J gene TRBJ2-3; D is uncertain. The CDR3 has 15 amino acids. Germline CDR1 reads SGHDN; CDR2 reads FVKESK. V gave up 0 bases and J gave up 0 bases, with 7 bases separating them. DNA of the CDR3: TGTGCCAGCAGCCAAGATTGGCAGAGCACAGATACGCAGTATTTT. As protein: CASSQDWQSTDTQYF.

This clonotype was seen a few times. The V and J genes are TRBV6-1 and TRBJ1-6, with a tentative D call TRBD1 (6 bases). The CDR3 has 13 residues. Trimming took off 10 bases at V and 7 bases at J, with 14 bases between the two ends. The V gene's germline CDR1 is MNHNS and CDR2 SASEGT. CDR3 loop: CANPPGANSPLHF. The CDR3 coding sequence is TGTGCCAACCCACCAGGGGCCAATTCACCCCTCCACTTT.

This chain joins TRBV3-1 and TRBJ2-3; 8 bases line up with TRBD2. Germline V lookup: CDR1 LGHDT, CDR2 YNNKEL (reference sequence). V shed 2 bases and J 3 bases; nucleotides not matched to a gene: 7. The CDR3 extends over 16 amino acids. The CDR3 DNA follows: TGTGCCAGCAGCCAAATGGTAGCGGGAACTACAGATACGCAGTATTTT. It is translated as CASSQMVAGTTDTQYF.

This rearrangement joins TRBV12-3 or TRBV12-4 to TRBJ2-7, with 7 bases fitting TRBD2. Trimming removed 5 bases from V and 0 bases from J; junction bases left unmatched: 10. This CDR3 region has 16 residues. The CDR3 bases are TGTGCCAGCAGTGCGCCGCCGGGACTAAGCTCCTACGAGCAGTACTTC. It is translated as CASSAPPGLSSYEQYF.

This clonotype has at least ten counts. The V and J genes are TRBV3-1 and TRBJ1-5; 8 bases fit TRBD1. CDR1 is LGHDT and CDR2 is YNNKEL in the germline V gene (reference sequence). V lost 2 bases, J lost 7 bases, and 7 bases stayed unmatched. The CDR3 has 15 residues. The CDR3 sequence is CASSQQTGAKQPQHF. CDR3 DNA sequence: TGTGCCAGCAGCCAACAGACAGGGGCCAAGCAGCCCCAGCATTTT.

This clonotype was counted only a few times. Here the CDR3 reads CASTEAYEQYV. Written as DNA, the CDR3 is TGTGCCAGCACGGAAGCCTACGAGCAGTACGTC. V gene TRBV2 combines with J gene TRBJ2-7; D remains ambiguous. Per germline, CDR1 SNHLY and CDR2 FYNNEI. The CDR3 is made up of 11 amino acids. The V end lost 7 bases, the J end lost 2 bases, and 6 bases lay between the germline ends.

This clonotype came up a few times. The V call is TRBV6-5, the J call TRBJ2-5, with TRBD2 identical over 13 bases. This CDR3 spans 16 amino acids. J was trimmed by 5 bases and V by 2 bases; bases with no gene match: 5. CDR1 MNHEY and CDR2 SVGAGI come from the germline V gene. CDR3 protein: CASSYQLAGGLETQYF. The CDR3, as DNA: TGTGCCAGCAGTTACCAACTAGCGGGGGGGCTGGAGACCCAGTACTTC.

The CDR3 loop reads CAISQGLAGEETQYF. Written as DNA, the CDR3 is TGTGCCATCAGCCAGGGACTAGCGGGAGAAGAGACCCAGTACTTC. The chain combines TRBV10-3 with TRBJ2-5; 14 nucleotides align to TRBD2. This CDR3 is 15 amino acids long. In germline, CDR1 is ENHRY, CDR2 SYGVKD. The V segment lost 6 bases and the J segment 3 bases; nucleotides outside the gene matches: 3.